The 5 T cell receptor beta chains given below trace back to one sample, sequenced in a study of CD8 T cells in ankylosing spondylitis. MiXCR was run by TCRdb on the 5' RACE reads, yielding one entry per CDR3 protein. The sample includes about 160,000 distinct CDR3 sequences, about 17% of them seen just once. Sequences were obtained from blood, either unsorted or a sorted T cell fraction (not recorded which). The receptors were sampled from a male donor with ankylosing spondylitis or in good health (not recorded which).

This chain connects TRBV12-3 or TRBV12-4 to TRBJ1-1, with 7 bases that match TRBD1. The CDR3 covers 18 residues. Losses at the gene ends were 11 bases for V and 1 base for J; bases not matched to a gene: 22. The CDR3 sequence: CACCLGQGVLSGNTEAFF. The DNA for the CDR3 is TGTGCCTGCTGTTTAGGGCAGGGGGTGCTTTCCGGGAACACTGAAGCTTTCTTT.

The V gene is TRBV10-3, the J gene TRBJ2-5; a weak D match, TRBD1 (6 bases). This CDR3 comprises 15 residues. Germline V gene data show CDR1 as ENHRY and CDR2 as SYGVKD. V was pared by 0 bases and J by 2 bases, with 10 bases between. CDR3 region: CAISESGGQQETQYF. CDR3 nucleotides: TGTGCCATCAGTGAGTCGGGTGGACAGCAAGAGACCCAGTACTTC.

This clonotype was seen at least ten times. The rearrangement links TRBV12-3 or TRBV12-4 to TRBJ2-5; 12 nucleotides match TRBD2. Trimming took 5 bases from V and 3 from J; bases not matched to a gene: 7. The CDR3 totals 16 residues. The CDR3 is CASSPRTSGTKETQYF. The CDR3 DNA follows: TGTGCCAGCAGTCCAAGGACTAGCGGGACGAAAGAGACCCAGTACTTC.

This clonotype came up many times. Germline is not matched at one junction end, which may reflect a read error. The chain is built from TRBV29-1 and TRBJ1-4, with D maybe TRBD1 (6 bases). CDR3 length: 13 amino acids. Per the germline V gene, CDR1 is SQVTM and CDR2 is ANQGSEA. The CDR3 sequence: CSAVDSLNEKLFF. The CDR3 DNA reads as TGCAGCGCCGTGGACAGTCTTAATGAAAAACTGTTTTTC.

Ten or more counts support this clonotype. V is TRBV5-1 and J is TRBJ1-4; D might be TRBD1 (5 bases). Germline-derived CDR1 and CDR2 are SGHRS and YFSETQ. This CDR3 has 14 residues. V shed 3 bases and J shed 2 bases, with 8 bases lying between them. The CDR3 is CASSYRDTNEKLFF. The DNA for the CDR3 is TGCGCCAGCAGCTACCGGGACACTAATGAAAAACTGTTTTTT.